Each of the 21 T cell receptor beta chains below was sequenced from the same sample in a study of blood T cells in healthy people across ages. For the second PCR, which ran for about 6 to 12 cycles, a sample-barcoded 5' primer and a J-beta primer mix were used. One entry per CDR3 protein results from TCRdb running MiXCR on the 5' RACE reads. The sample records roughly 1,500,000 distinct CDR3 sequences, about 32% being singletons. The sequenced material came from blood. These receptor sequences come from a woman aged 25-40 years in good health.

This clonotype was observed at least ten times. The chain couples TRBV4-1 to TRBJ2-5; D is perhaps TRBD2 (5 bases). The germline gives CDR1 MGHRA, CDR2 YSYEKL. V lost 3 bases and J lost 11, with 13 bases in between. The CDR3 has 12 amino acids. For the CDR3, the DNA is TGCGCCAGCAGCCAGGCTCTGGGAGAACAGTACTTC. Translating it yields CASSQALGEQYF.

This clonotype has more than one count but fewer than ten. The chain combines TRBV7-9 with TRBJ2-1; perhaps TRBD1 as D (5 bases). The CDR3 consists of 16 residues. The ends were cut back, 3 bases at V and 2 bases at J, with 14 bases in the middle. CDR1 is SEHNR, CDR2 FQNEAQ, per germline (reference sequence). The CDR3 DNA reads as TGTGCCAGCAGCTTGTTTGGCCAGGGCCCCTACAATGAGCAGTTCTTC. This gives the protein CASSLFGQGPYNEQFF.

This sequence joins TRBV28 and TRBJ2-5; 7 bases fit TRBD2. The junction had 6 bases not matched to a gene; V was cut back by 3 bases and J by 5 bases. The CDR3 sequence is 14 residues long. Germline V CDR1 and CDR2: MDHEN, SYDVKM. CDR3 bases: TGTGCCAGCAGTTTCCGCGGGAGTTGGGAGACCCAGTACTTC. Encoded protein: CASSFRGSWETQYF.

V usage is TRBV10-3 and J usage is TRBJ1-2; no firm D call. Germline values: CDR1 ENHRY, CDR2 SYGVKD. Trimming removed 2 bases at V and 12 bases at J, with 16 bases between. The CDR3 runs to 13 residues. DNA of the CDR3: TGTGCCATCAGTGAGGATCGTAACTATGGTAACACCTTC. Translated: CAISEDRNYGNTF.

This clonotype was found once. The chain combines TRBV4-1 with TRBJ2-2; 9 bases map to TRBD2. The CDR3 covers 21 residues. V was pared by 2 bases and J by 5 bases, with 21 bases of the junction left unmatched. CDR1 MGHRA and CDR2 YSYEKL come from the germline V gene. CDR3 loop: CASSQMSCGLAFFFGTGELFF. CDR3 nucleotide sequence: TGCGCCAGCAGCCAAATGTCGTGTGGACTAGCGTTCTTCTTCGGGACCGGGGAGCTGTTTTTT.

The chain links TRBV20-1 to TRBJ1-2, with D unclear. Trimming took 2 bases from V and 5 from J, leaving 9 bases between them. The CDR3 spans 12 residues. Germline assignment: CDR1 DFQATT and CDR2 SNEGSKA (reference sequence). CDR3 bases: TGCAGTGCTAGAAGAGAGCCTTATGGCTACACCTTC. Its protein is CSARREPYGYTF.

This chain connects TRBV9 to TRBJ2-1; D is unresolved. Germline CDR1 SGDLS, CDR2 YYNGEE. Trimming removed 0 bases at V and 7 bases at J, with 14 bases between. This CDR3 contains 15 residues. This CDR3 reads CASSVGAVRMNEQFF. The DNA of the CDR3 is TGTGCCAGCAGCGTAGGAGCAGTAAGGATGAATGAGCAGTTCTTC.

This chain links TRBV11-2 with TRBJ2-5, with TRBD1 matching 7 bases. CDR1 is SGHAT, CDR2 FQNNGV, per germline. The CDR3 totals 15 residues. The V and J ends lost 4 bases and 1 base, in that order; junction bases with no gene match: 6. CDR3 DNA: TGTGCCAGCAGCTGGGACAGCATCCTCCAAGAGACCCAGTACTTC. Translation gives CASSWDSILQETQYF.

The rearrangement links TRBV29-1 to TRBJ2-3; TRBD1 matches 8 bases. Germline V gives CDR1 SQVTM, CDR2 ANQGSEA. The V segment lost 6 bases and the J segment 6 bases; nucleotides outside the gene matches: 5. This CDR3 region has 12 residues. CDR3 nucleotides: TGCAGCGTGGACAGGGCAGGCGATACGCAGTATTTT. It yields the protein CSVDRAGDTQYF.

Points on this clonotype: Mismatch with germline at one junction end may stem from a read error. V usage is TRBV20-1 and J usage is TRBJ2-1; perhaps TRBD2 as D (6 bases). Germline values: CDR1 DFQATT, CDR2 SNEGSKA (reference sequence). This CDR3 is built from 12 residues. CDR3 sequence: CSTSPSYNEQFF. Written as DNA, the CDR3 is TGCAGTACTAGCCCCTCCTACAATGAGCAGTTCTTC.

V is TRBV7-9 and J is TRBJ2-5; possibly TRBD1 or TRBD2 for D (5 bases each). The length of the CDR3 is 15 residues. Trimming left V 2 bases short and J 5 bases short, with 15 bases between. The germline gives CDR1 SEHNR, CDR2 FQNEAQ (reference sequence). CDR3 amino acids: CASSLPRRGEETQYF. In DNA, the CDR3 is TGTGCCAGCAGCTTACCGCGGCGAGGGGAGGAGACCCAGTACTTC.

The chain employs TRBV5-1 and TRBJ2-3; no clear D gene. Between the trimmed V and J ends, which lost 4 bases and 3 bases, there was a span of 12 bases. Germline-derived CDR1 and CDR2 are SGHRS and YFSETQ. CDR3 length: 14 residues. This chain's CDR3 is CASSPTPWTDTQYF. CDR3 bases: TGCGCCAGCAGCCCGACCCCGTGGACAGATACGCAGTATTTT.

This clonotype was picked up many times. This chain joins TRBV29-1 and TRBJ2-5; D is unresolved. CDR3 size: 9 residues. V gave up 4 bases and J gave up 5 bases, with 2 bases separating them. Germline values: CDR1 SQVTM, CDR2 ANQGSEA. DNA of the CDR3: TGCAGCGTTGGGGAGACCCAGTACTTC. This gives the protein CSVGETQYF.

This chain uses TRBV20-1 with TRBJ2-4; TRBD2 matches 10 bases. The better agreement between TRBJ2-7 and the DNA end casts doubt on the J call. The CDR3 contains 17 residues. In germline, CDR1 is DFQATT, CDR2 SNEGSKA (reference sequence). The DNA for the CDR3 is TGCAGTGCTAGCCGGCCAGGGCTAGCGGGAGAGGACTACGAGCAGTACTTC. It codes for CSASRPGLAGEDYEQYF.

The CDR3 bases are TGCGCCAGCAGCTGGACAGGGAGCGGCACAGATACGCAGTATTTT. This gives the protein CASSWTGSGTDTQYF. The chain employs TRBV5-1 and TRBJ2-3, with 8 bases that match TRBD1. CDR1 SGHRS and CDR2 YFSETQ come from the germline V gene. The V gene end was trimmed by 3 bases and the J gene end by 1 base; junction bases not matched to a gene: 4. The CDR3 extends over 15 amino acids.

The sample holds a few counts of this clonotype. The germline gene is not matched at one end of the junction; a read error may be the cause. The chain has TRBV4-1 and TRBJ2-5; TRBD2 matches 10 bases. The CDR3 extends over 14 amino acids. CDR1 and CDR2 (germline): MGHRA, YSYEKL. CDR3 sequence reads: CASGQVTSGETQYF. In nucleotides, the CDR3 is TGCGCCAGCGGCCAAGTGACTAGCGGGGAGACCCAGTACTTC.

Worth noting for this clonotype: This clone may be a read error of a much larger clone one base away. This rearrangement joins TRBV10-3 to TRBJ1-1; TRBD1 matches at 7 bases. CDR1 is ENHRY and CDR2 is SYGVKD in the germline V gene. This CDR3 comprises 15 residues. The CDR3 loop is CTIMDQDRLGTEAFF. The CDR3 nucleotides are TGTACCATCATGGATCAGGACAGGCTGGGCACTGAAGCTTTCTTT.

The rearrangement joins TRBV4-1 to TRBJ2-2; TRBD1 matches at 8 bases. The length of the CDR3 is 16 residues. J gave up 7 bases and V 8 bases, and 15 bases lay outside the gene matches. The germline V gene has CDR1 MGHRA and CDR2 YSYEKL. CDR3 loop: CASSLSARGQHGELFF. The CDR3 DNA reads as TGCGCCAGCTCCCTGAGTGCCAGGGGGCAGCACGGGGAGCTGTTTTTT.

CDR3 region: CASSPNVGGDQPQHF. In DNA form, the CDR3 reads TGTGCCAGCTCACCAAACGTAGGTGGGGATCAGCCCCAGCATTTT. The chain has TRBV18 and TRBJ1-5; D gene unclear. Germline CDR1 reads KGHSH; CDR2 reads LQKENI. The ends were cut back, 2 bases at V and 5 bases at J, with 13 bases in the middle. The CDR3 contains 15 residues.

This clonotype appeared a few times. The chain employs TRBV14 and TRBJ2-3; D is unclear. Germline CDR1 SGHDN, CDR2 FVKESK. Between the trimmed V and J ends, which lost 4 bases and 1 base, there was a span of 21 bases. The CDR3 consists of 18 residues. Here the CDR3 DNA reads TGTGCCAGCAGCCCCGTCCCTCGACTTGCCCGGGGCACAGATACGCAGTATTTT. Amino acids: CASSPVPRLARGTDTQYF.

V usage is TRBV28 and J usage is TRBJ2-1; D not certain. Germline V gene sequence: CDR1 MDHEN, CDR2 SYDVKM. Trimming pared 8 bases from V and 0 bases from J, leaving 14 bases between. This CDR3 has 15 amino acids. This CDR3 is CASPPSKSSYNEQFF. The CDR3 nucleotides read TGTGCCAGCCCCCCGAGTAAGAGCTCCTACAATGAGCAGTTCTTC.